This passage covers 10 T cell receptor beta chains from one sample sequenced in a study of spatial heterogeneity in lung cancer. TCRdb itself ran the 5' RACE reads through MiXCR, one entry per CDR3 protein. The sample lists around 4,000 distinct CDR3 sequences; 18% were seen once. The sample's time point: sample taken at primary tumor resection. Unsorted tumor, nontumor lung tissue or cryopreserved PBMC supplied the whole RNA. Specimen: PBMCs, collected at surgery. Source of these receptors: a male donor with early-stage non-small cell lung cancer.

The rearrangement links TRBV7-2 to TRBJ2-7, with a tentative D call TRBD1 (5 bases). Trimming stripped 1 base from V and 2 bases from J, with 9 bases between. Looked up from germline, CDR1 is SGHTA and CDR2 is FQGNSA. The CDR3 extends over 14 amino acids. CDR3 DNA sequence: TGTGCCAGCAGCTTAGGGACACAGACCTACGAGCAGTACTTC. Its translation: CASSLGTQTYEQYF.

This clonotype was detected a few times. V gene TRBV28 combines with J gene TRBJ2-3, with a tentative D call TRBD1 (6 bases). V lost 4 bases and J lost 4, with 9 bases in between. Germline CDR1 MDHEN, CDR2 SYDVKM. The CDR3 runs 13 residues. In DNA, the CDR3 is TGTGCCAGCAGTTCCCGGACAGCAGATACGCAGTATTTT. Protein sequence: CASSSRTADTQYF.

This clonotype was detected a few times. This sequence joins TRBV5-1 and TRBJ2-1; a possible D gene is TRBD1 (5 bases). Between the trimmed V and J ends, which lost 6 bases and 4 bases, there was a span of 11 bases. The CDR3 extends over 13 amino acids. Germline CDR1 reads SGHRS; CDR2 reads YFSETQ. The CDR3 here is CASKGWTYNEQFF. The CDR3 DNA reads as TGCGCCAGCAAGGGGTGGACGTACAATGAGCAGTTCTTC.

This clonotype was observed many times. This rearrangement joins TRBV12-3 or TRBV12-4 to TRBJ2-3, with TRBD1 matching 7 bases. V lost 2 bases to trimming and J lost 3 bases; unmatched junction nucleotides: 5. The CDR3 sequence is 15 residues long. The CDR3 DNA sequence: TGTGCCAGCAGTTTATGGGACAGTTTGACAGATACGCAGTATTTT. Translated: CASSLWDSLTDTQYF.

In this sample, this clonotype turned up many times. The rearrangement links TRBV28 to TRBJ2-7; weak D call: TRBD1 (7 bases). CDR3 size: 15 residues. V lost 2 bases to trimming and J lost 4 bases, with 15 bases between them. Germline V lookup: CDR1 MDHEN, CDR2 SYDVKM. CDR3 sequence reads: CASSLNRRDSYEQYF. DNA of the CDR3: TGTGCCAGCAGTTTAAATCGGAGGGACAGTTACGAGCAGTACTTC. The variable domain in full, with the rest retrieved from reference TRBV28 and TRBJ2-7, is DVKVTQSSRYLVKRTGEKVFLECVQDMDHENMFWYRQDPGLGLRLIYFSYDVKMKEKGDIPEGYSVSREKKERFSLILESASTNQTSMYLCASSLNRRDSYEQYFGPGTRLTVT.

By share, this clonotype counts as medium-sized. V usage is TRBV6-5 and J usage is TRBJ2-2; TRBD1 agrees at 10 bases. Trimming at V came to 4 bases and at J to 6 bases, leaving 8 bases not matched to a gene. The CDR3 length is 16 residues. The germline CDR1 and CDR2 sequences are MNHEY and SVGAGI. The CDR3 loop is CASSSPGQGTAGELFF. The DNA for the CDR3 is TGTGCCAGCAGTTCCCCGGGACAGGGGACCGCCGGGGAGCTGTTTTTT.

By frequency in the sample, this clonotype is large. Here the CDR3 reads CASRILAGGSGEQYF. The CDR3 DNA is TGTGCCAGCCGCATTCTAGCGGGAGGGTCGGGTGAGCAGTACTTC. The chain uses TRBV27 and TRBJ2-7; 12 positions agree with TRBD2. CDR1 and CDR2 from the germline V gene are MNHEY and SMNVEV (reference sequence). V shed 8 bases, J shed 7 bases, and the junction held 12 bases outside the gene matches. The CDR3 spans 15 residues.

The chain combines TRBV12-3 or TRBV12-4 with TRBJ2-1; 10 nucleotides agree with TRBD1. J lost 5 bases, V lost 5 bases, and 6 bases had no gene match. CDR3 length: 15 amino acids. Written as DNA, the CDR3 is TGTGCCAGCAGTCTCGGGACAGGGGCTCACAATGAGCAGTTCTTC. This encodes CASSLGTGAHNEQFF.

Only a few counts were recorded for this clonotype. This rearrangement joins TRBV29-1 to TRBJ2-7, with TRBD2 matching 7 bases. Germline V gene data show CDR1 as SQVTM and CDR2 as ANQGSEA. This CDR3 is 13 amino acids long. With 0 bases clipped from V and 3 bases from J, the junction kept 2 bases outside the gene matches. The CDR3 loop is CSVEELAGYEQYF. CDR3 in DNA: TGCAGCGTTGAAGAATTAGCGGGCTACGAGCAGTACTTC.

This clonotype has only a few counts. The chain employs TRBV27 and TRBJ2-1; 14 positions match TRBD2. V shed 5 bases, J shed 2 bases, and the junction held 8 bases outside the gene matches. CDR3 length: 18 residues. In germline, CDR1 is MNHEY, CDR2 SMNVEV (reference sequence). The CDR3 sequence is CASSLGTSGRRAYNEQFF. The CDR3 DNA sequence: TGTGCCAGCAGTCTTGGGACTAGCGGGAGACGAGCCTACAATGAGCAGTTCTTC.